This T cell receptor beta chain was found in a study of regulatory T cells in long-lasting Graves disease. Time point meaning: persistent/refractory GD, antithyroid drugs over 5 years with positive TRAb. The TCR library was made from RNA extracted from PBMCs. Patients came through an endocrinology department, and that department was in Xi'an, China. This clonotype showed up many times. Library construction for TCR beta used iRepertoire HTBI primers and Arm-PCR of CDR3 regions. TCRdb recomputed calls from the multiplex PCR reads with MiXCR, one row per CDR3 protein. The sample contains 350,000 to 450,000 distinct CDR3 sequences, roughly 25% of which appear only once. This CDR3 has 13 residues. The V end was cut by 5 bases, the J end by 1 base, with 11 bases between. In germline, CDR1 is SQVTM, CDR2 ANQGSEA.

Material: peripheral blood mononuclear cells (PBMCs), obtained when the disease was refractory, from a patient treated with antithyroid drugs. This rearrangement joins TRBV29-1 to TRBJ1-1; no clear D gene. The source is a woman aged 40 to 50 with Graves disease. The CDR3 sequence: CSVTRSANTEAFF. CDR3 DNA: TGCAGCGTTACCCGGTCGGCGAACACTGAAGCTTTCTTT.